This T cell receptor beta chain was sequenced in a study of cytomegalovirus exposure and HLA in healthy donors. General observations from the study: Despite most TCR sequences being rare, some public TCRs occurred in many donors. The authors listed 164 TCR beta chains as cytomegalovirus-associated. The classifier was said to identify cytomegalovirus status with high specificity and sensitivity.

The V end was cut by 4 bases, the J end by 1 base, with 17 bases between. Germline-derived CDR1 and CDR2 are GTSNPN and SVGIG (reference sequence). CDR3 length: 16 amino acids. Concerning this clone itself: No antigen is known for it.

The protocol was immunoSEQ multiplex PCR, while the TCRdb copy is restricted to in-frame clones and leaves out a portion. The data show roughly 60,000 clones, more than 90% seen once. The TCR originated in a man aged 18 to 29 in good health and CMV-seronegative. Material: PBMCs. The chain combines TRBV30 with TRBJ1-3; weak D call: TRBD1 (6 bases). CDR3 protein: CAWTPRGSPSGNTIYF. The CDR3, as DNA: TGTGCCTGGACACCTAGGGGGTCGCCGTCTGGAAACACCATATATTTT.